This note documents a single TCR beta chain sequence. This study enrolled people aged 18 to 89 from 24 US geographic areas. CDR3 length: 13 residues. Germline V gene data show CDR1 as ENHRY and CDR2 as SYGVKD. The V and J ends lost 3 bases and 8 bases, in that order; junction bases with no gene match: 4. The source of the sample is a study of blood T cell repertoires in COVID-19. Study in general: Sample material is recorded as cDNA or gDNA derived from T cells, B-cell-depleted T cells, or PBMCs.

How the authors handled the data: Estimation of nucleated cell counts relied on the amplification of reference gene primers. Some clones are missing from TCRdb's copy, which holds only in-frame ones; the method was immunoSEQ multiplex PCR. The DNA was the basis for D and trimming; V, J and clone size are from that table. The sample records roughly 250,000 clones, roughly 87% being singletons. The specimen sequenced was PBMCs or T cells enriched from blood (not recorded which). This receptor was taken from a young woman with acute COVID-19. The chain uses TRBV10-3 and TRBJ2-1, with 7 bases fitting TRBD1. In DNA, the CDR3 is TGTGCCATCAGTGATGACCAGGGGGATGAGCAGTTCTTC. Amino acids: CAISDDQGDEQFF.